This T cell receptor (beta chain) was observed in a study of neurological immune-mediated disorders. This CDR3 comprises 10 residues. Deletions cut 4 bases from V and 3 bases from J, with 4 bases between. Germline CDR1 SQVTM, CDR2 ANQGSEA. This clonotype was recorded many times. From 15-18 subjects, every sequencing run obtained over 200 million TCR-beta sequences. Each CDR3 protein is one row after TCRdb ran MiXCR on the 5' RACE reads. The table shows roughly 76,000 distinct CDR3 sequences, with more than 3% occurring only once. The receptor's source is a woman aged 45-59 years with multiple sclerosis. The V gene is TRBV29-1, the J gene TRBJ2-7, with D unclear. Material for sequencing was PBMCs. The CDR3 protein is CSVGFYEQYF. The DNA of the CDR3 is TGCAGCGTTGGATTCTACGAGCAGTACTTC.